This passage covers 12 T cell receptor beta chains from one sample sequenced in a study of OX40 agonist ivuxolimab in advanced cancers. Libraries were prepared through the immunoSEQ multiplex PCR assay. Imported from immuneACCESS, the table was reduced by TCRdb to in-frame sequences with V and J called. These copies leave out some clones; in studies compared against another copy, an unresolved V gene accounts for under half, and the cause of the remainder is not known. The sample table lists some 20,000 clones, 84% of them with a count of one. The top ten hold about 14% of the sample. This material consisted of CD4+ or CD8+ T cells sorted from blood, taken in a trial of the OX40 agonist ivuxolimab. Receptor source: an adult with an advanced solid tumor such as melanoma, head and neck, liver or kidney cancer.

The chain recombines TRBV7-9 with TRBJ2-3; TRBD1 matches at 7 bases. From germline, CDR1 is SEHNR and CDR2 FQNEAQ (reference sequence). The ends lost 5 bases at V and 3 bases at J; junction bases unmatched: 11. The CDR3 covers 16 residues. The CDR3 DNA reads TGTGCCAGCAGCCTAATTTCGACAGGGCGGACAGATACGCAGTATTTT. This encodes CASSLISTGRTDTQYF.

In this sample, this clone is large. J is TRBJ2-7 and V is TRBV15; either TRBD1 or TRBD2 may fit D (5 bases each). Trimming shortened V by 2 bases and J by 6 bases, and 17 bases separated the two germline ends. CDR3 length: 15 amino acids. From germline, CDR1 is LNHNV and CDR2 YYDKDF (reference sequence). The CDR3 bases are TGTGCCACCAGCAGACTCCGGGACCCCCTCAGCGAGCAGTACTTC. Translated: CATSRLRDPLSEQYF. Supplemented by reference TRBV15 and TRBJ2-7, the full variable domain reads DAMVIQNPRYQVTQFGKPVTLSCSQTLNHNVMYWYQQKSSQAPKLLFHYYDKDFNNEADTPDNFQSRRPNTSFCFLDIRSPGLGDTAMYLCATSRLRDPLSEQYFGPGTRLTVT.

CDR3 amino acids: CASSQSEGTTEAFF. The CDR3, as DNA: TGCGCCAGCAGCCAAAGCGAGGGGACCACTGAAGCTTTCTTT. This rearrangement joins TRBV4-3 to TRBJ1-1; a possible D gene is TRBD1 (5 bases). Trimming removed 2 bases at V and 4 bases at J, with 11 bases between. The CDR3 consists of 14 residues. Looked up from germline, CDR1 is LGHNA and CDR2 is YSLEER.

The chain couples TRBV29-1 to TRBJ1-2; 9 nucleotides line up with TRBD1. The CDR3 has 14 residues. J lost 2 bases, V lost 6 bases, and 7 bases had no gene match. Germline V gives CDR1 SQVTM, CDR2 ANQGSEA. CDR3 protein: CSVHDRGLNYGYTF. The CDR3 DNA follows: TGCAGCGTGCATGACAGGGGGTTGAACTATGGCTACACCTTC.

This clone was picked up one time. The chain uses TRBV9 and TRBJ2-5; 9 nucleotides agree with TRBD2. Germline V lookup: CDR1 SGDLS, CDR2 YYNGEE. With V trimmed by 3 bases and J by 2 bases, 8 bases remained unmatched. CDR3 size: 16 residues. This CDR3 is CASSAQTSGPQETQYF. The CDR3 nucleotides are TGTGCCAGCAGCGCCCAGACTAGCGGACCTCAAGAGACCCAGTACTTC.

The genes are TRBV6-5 and TRBJ1-1; D is unresolved. V lost 6 bases, J lost 5 bases, and 7 bases lay in between. The CDR3 is made up of 11 amino acids. Looked up from germline, CDR1 is MNHEY and CDR2 is SVGAGI. The CDR3 DNA reads TGTGCCAGCAGGACTGGAACTGAAGCTTTCTTT. Residues: CASRTGTEAFF.

Regarding this clone: The junction does not match germline at one end; this may be a read error. The same CDR3 can be traced to other DNA sequences in this sample. The gene calls are TRBV18 and TRBJ1-1; D remains unclear. Germline V gene lookup returns CDR1 KGHSH and CDR2 LQKENI. CDR3 size: 16 residues. The CDR3 DNA reads TGTGCCAGTTCACCACCGTACAGATCTGTGAGCAGTGAAGCTTTCTTT. Encoded protein: CASSPPYRSVSSEAFF.

The chain uses TRBV7-9 and TRBJ1-3, with 9 bases that match TRBD1. In germline, CDR1 is SEHNR, CDR2 FQNEAQ (reference sequence). The ends lost 1 base at V and 4 bases at J; junction bases unmatched: 5. The CDR3 consists of 16 residues. The CDR3 loop reads CASSLGGTGSGNTIYF. In nucleotides, the CDR3 is TGTGCCAGCAGCTTAGGGGGGACAGGGTCCGGAAACACCATATATTTT.

The genes are TRBV7-6 and TRBJ2-7; 8 bases line up with TRBD1. Germline V lookup: CDR1 SGHVS, CDR2 FNYEAQ. V lost 2 bases, J lost 0 bases, and 9 bases stayed unmatched. The CDR3 is made up of 17 amino acids. The CDR3 DNA is TGTGCCAGCAGCTTATACGGCGAGACAGGGGCCTCCTACGAGCAGTACTTC. It translates to CASSLYGETGASYEQYF. The whole variable domain, filled in from reference TRBV7-6 and TRBJ2-7, reads GAGVSQSPRYKVTKRGQDVALRCDPISGHVSLYWYRQALGQGPEFLTYFNYEAQQDKSGLPNDRFSAERPEGSISTLTIQRTEQRDSAMYRCASSLYGETGASYEQYFGPGTRLTVT.

The J gene is TRBJ1-2, the V gene TRBV29-1; D perhaps matches TRBD1 (6 bases). Germline CDR1 and CDR2: SQVTM and ANQGSEA. The CDR3 covers 13 residues. V was clipped by 8 bases and J by 0 bases, with 13 bases between them. The chain's CDR3 is CSTEGGANYGYTF. The CDR3 DNA is TGCAGCACAGAAGGGGGGGCTAACTATGGCTACACCTTC.

Turning to this clone: Other DNA sequences of this sample code for an identical CDR3. The chain combines TRBV6-1 with TRBJ2-3; 12 positions match TRBD2. The ends lost 2 bases at V and 4 bases at J; junction bases unmatched: 1. The length of the CDR3 is 15 residues. Germline lookup yields CDR1 MNHNS and CDR2 SASEGT. The CDR3 DNA is TGTGCCAGCAGTGAACTAGCGGGGGGGCCAGATACGCAGTATTTT. As protein: CASSELAGGPDTQYF.

CDR3 DNA sequence: TGTGCCAGTAGTATAGATGGACTGGGATTCCAAGAGACCCAGTACTTC. The encoded protein is CASSIDGLGFQETQYF. V gene TRBV19 combines with J gene TRBJ2-5; a weak D match, TRBD2 (5 bases). CDR1 is LNHDA and CDR2 is SQIVND in the germline V gene (reference sequence). This CDR3 comprises 16 residues. V dropped 0 bases and J dropped 1 base, with 12 bases sitting between them.